Below, one TCR beta chain is given with its context. Reverse transcription of 0.5 to 1 ug RNA was performed with random hexamers. In TCRdb, the immunoSEQ multiplex PCR reads were re-called with MiXCR into one record per CDR3 protein. The sample yields under 95,000 distinct CDR3 sequences, over 90% seen once. V was trimmed by 0 bases and J by 7 bases, leaving 9 bases between them. From germline, CDR1 is SGHAT and CDR2 FQNNGV. CDR3 length: 13 amino acids. The sample originates from a study of CD8 T cells in Susac syndrome. This TCR was sampled from a human donor with Susac syndrome. This chain uses TRBV11-2 with TRBJ2-5; D possibly corresponds to TRBD1 (6 bases). The sample consisted of CD4+ T cells from PBMCs. CDR3 residues: CASSLEPRGTQYF. For the CDR3, the DNA is TGTGCCAGCAGCTTAGAGCCCAGGGGGACCCAGTACTTC.